This TCR beta chain derives from a study of PD-1 blockade in classical Hodgkin lymphoma. Relapses following autologous stem cell transplantation were seen in all patients, with brentuximab vedotin exposure varying. Generated by immunoSEQ multiplex PCR, the TCRdb table keeps only in-frame clones and is missing some. The sample carries some 38,000 clones, around 76% recorded once. Trimming pared 5 bases from V and 8 bases from J, leaving 15 bases between. In germline, CDR1 is SSHAT, CDR2 FNYEAQ (reference sequence). CDR3 length: 14 residues. In the case of this clone: Its antigen is unidentified.

Study-wide points: Exclusion removed patients who began nivolumab under 1 year after ASCT. Reported baseline diversity: healthy donors highest, relapsed/refractory patients lowest.

Sequenced here: peripheral blood mononuclear cells (PBMCs), sampled before the second cycle of nivolumab. This sequence originates from a human donor with classical Hodgkin lymphoma. The chain has TRBV7-7 and TRBJ1-4; the D gene is possibly TRBD1 (5 bases). CDR3 amino acids: CASSAGGGDEKLFF. The CDR3 nucleotides are TGTGCCAGCAGCGCTGGTGGGGGGGACGAAAAACTGTTTTTT.